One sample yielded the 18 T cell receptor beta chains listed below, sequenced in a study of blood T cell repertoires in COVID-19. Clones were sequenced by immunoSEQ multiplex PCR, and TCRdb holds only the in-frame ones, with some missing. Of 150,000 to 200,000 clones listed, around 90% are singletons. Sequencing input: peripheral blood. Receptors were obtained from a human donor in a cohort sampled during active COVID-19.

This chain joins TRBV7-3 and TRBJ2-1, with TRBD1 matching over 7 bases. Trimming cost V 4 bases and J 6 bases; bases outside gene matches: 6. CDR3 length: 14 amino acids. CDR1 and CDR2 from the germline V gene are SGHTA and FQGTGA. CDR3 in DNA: TGTGCCAGCAGCTCCAAACAGGGGTTCAATGAGCAGTTCTTC. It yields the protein CASSSKQGFNEQFF. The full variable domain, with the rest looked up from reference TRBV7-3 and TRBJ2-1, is GAGVSQTPSNKVTEKGKYVELRCDPISGHTALYWYRQSLGQGPEFLIYFQGTGAADDSGLPNDRFFAVRPEGSVSTLKIQRTERGDSAVYLCASSSKQGFNEQFFGPGTRLTVL.

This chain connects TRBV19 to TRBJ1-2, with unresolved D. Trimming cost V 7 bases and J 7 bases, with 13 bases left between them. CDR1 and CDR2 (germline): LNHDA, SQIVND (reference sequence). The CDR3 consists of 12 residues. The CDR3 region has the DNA TGTGCCAGTACCCTCCCCGGGAGTGGCTACACCTTC. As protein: CASTLPGSGYTF.

CDR3 bases: TGTGCCAGCAGTGGACAGGTCTATGGCTACACCTTC. As protein: CASSGQVYGYTF. The chain is built from TRBV2 and TRBJ1-2; maybe TRBD1 (6 bases). Trimming shortened V by 4 bases and J by 4 bases, and 7 bases separated the two germline ends. This CDR3 has 12 residues. Germline V CDR1 and CDR2: SNHLY, FYNNEI.

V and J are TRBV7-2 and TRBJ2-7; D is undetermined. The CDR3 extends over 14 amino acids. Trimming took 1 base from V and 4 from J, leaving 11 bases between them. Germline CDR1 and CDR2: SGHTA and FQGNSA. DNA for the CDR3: TGTGCCAGCAGCTTAGTCGCGTCCGAATACGAGCAGTACTTC. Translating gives CASSLVASEYEQYF.

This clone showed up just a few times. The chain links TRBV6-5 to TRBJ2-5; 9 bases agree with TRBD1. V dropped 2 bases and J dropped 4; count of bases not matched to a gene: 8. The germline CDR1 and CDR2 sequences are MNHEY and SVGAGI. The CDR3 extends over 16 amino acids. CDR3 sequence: CASSYESGTGIETQYF. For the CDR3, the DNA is TGTGCCAGCAGTTACGAATCCGGGACAGGGATAGAGACCCAGTACTTC.

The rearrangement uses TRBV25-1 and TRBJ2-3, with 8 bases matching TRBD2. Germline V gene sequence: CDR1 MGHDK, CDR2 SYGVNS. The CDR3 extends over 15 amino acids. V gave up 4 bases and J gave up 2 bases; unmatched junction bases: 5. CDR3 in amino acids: CASSGREDITDTQYF. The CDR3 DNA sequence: TGTGCCAGCAGTGGGCGGGAGGATATCACAGATACGCAGTATTTT. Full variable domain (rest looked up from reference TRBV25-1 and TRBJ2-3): EADIYQTPRYLVIGTGKKITLECSQTMGHDKMYWYQQDPGMELHLIHYSYGVNSTEKGDLSSESTVSRIRTEHFPLTLESARPSHTSQYLCASSGREDITDTQYFGPGTRLTVL.

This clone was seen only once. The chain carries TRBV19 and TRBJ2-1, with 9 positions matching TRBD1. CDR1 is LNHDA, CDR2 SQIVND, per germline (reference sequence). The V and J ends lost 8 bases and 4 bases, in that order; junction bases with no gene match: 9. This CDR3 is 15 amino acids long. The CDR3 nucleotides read TGTGCCAGTGGCTTTTACAGGGGGCTTTACAATGAGCAGTTCTTC. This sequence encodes CASGFYRGLYNEQFF.

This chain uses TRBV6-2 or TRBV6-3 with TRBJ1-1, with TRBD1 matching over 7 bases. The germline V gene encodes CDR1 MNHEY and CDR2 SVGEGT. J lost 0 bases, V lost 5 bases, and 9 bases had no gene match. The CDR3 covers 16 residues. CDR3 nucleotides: TGTGCCAGCAGTCTTTCGACAGGGTCCATGAACACTGAAGCTTTCTTT. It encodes CASSLSTGSMNTEAFF.

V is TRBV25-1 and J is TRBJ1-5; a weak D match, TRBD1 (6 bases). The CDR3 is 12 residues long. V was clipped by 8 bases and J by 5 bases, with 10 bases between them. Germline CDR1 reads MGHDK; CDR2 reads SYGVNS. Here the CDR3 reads CASQQGDQPQHF. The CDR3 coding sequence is TGTGCCAGCCAACAGGGAGATCAGCCCCAGCATTTT.

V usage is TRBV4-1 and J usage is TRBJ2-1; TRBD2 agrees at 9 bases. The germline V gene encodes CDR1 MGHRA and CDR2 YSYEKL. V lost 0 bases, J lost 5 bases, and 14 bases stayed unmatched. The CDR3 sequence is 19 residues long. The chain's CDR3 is CASSQDPGVRLAVDNEQFF. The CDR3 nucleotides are TGCGCCAGCAGCCAAGATCCCGGGGTAAGACTAGCGGTCGACAATGAGCAGTTCTTC.

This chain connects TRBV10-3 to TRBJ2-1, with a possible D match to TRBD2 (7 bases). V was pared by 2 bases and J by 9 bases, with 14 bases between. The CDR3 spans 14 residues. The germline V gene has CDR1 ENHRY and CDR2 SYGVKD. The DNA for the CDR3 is TGTGCCATCAGTGAGGTGGGGGGGGGCGGTGAGCAGTTCTTC. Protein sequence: CAISEVGGGGEQFF.

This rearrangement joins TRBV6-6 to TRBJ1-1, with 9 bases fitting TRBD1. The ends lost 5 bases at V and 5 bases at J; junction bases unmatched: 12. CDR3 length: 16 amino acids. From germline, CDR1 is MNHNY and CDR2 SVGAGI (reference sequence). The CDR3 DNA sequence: TGTGCCAGCAGTAAAAACCCGGGACAGGGAGGAACTGAAGCTTTCTTT. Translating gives CASSKNPGQGGTEAFF.

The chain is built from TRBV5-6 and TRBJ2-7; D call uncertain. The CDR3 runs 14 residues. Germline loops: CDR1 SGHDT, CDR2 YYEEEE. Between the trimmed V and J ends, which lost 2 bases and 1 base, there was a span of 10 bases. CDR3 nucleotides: TGTGCCAGCAGCTTCCGAGGCAGATCCTACGAGCAGTACTTC. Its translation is CASSFRGRSYEQYF.

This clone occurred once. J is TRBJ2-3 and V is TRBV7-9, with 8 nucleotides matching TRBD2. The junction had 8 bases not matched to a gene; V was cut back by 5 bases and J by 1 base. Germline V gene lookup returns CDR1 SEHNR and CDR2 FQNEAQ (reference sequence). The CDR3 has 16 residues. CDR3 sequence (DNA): TGTGCCAGCAGCCCCCTCTCCGGGGGGGGCACAGATACGCAGTATTTT. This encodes CASSPLSGGGTDTQYF.

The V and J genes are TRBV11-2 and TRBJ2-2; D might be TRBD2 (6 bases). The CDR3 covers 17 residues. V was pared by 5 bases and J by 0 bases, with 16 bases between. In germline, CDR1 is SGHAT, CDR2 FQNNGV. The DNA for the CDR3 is TGTGCCAGCAGCGGGCGGGCGGGGCGCCCGAACACCGGGGAGCTGTTTTTT. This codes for CASSGRAGRPNTGELFF.

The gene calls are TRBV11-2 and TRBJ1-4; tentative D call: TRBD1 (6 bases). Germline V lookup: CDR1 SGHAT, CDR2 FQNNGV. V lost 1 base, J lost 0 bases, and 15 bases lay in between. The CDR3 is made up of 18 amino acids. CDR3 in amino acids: CASSLAPGGQATNEKLFF. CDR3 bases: TGTGCCAGCAGCTTAGCTCCCGGGGGGCAGGCAACTAATGAAAAACTGTTTTTT. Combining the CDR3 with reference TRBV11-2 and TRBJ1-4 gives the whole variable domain EAGVAQSPRYKIIEKRQSVAFWCNPISGHATLYWYQQILGQGPKLLIQFQNNGVVDDSQLPKDRFSAERLKGVDSTLKIQPAKLEDSAVYLCASSLAPGGQATNEKLFFGSGTQLSVL.

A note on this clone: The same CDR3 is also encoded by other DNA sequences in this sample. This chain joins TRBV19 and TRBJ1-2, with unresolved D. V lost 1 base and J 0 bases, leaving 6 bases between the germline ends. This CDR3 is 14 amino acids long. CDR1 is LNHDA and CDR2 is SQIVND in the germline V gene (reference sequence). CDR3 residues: CASSIAGTNYGYTF. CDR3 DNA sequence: TGTGCCAGTAGTATAGCGGGGACTAACTATGGCTACACCTTC.

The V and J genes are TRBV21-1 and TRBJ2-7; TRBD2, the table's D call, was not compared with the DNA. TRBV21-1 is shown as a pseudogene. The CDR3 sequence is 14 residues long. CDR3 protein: CASTWTRPDYEQYF. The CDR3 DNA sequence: TGTGCCAGCACCTGGACTCGACCCGACTACGAGCAGTACTTC.